Shown below are 21 T cell receptor beta chains from a single sample sequenced in a study of Ad26.COV2.S vaccination and SARS-CoV-2 variants. Regarding treatment: about 20 received Ad26.COV2.S at low or high dose, single or two shots; 5 received placebo; per-sample allocation not given. Day 63 after the first vaccine or placebo injection was the time point for sampling. Libraries were prepared by immunoSEQ multiplex PCR; TCRdb keeps only in-frame clonotypes and omits some of them. The sample carries hundreds of thousands of clones, 70% to 90% recorded once. The starting material was peripheral blood, obtained in a trial of Ad26.COV2.S vaccine versus placebo. These TCRs come from a person between 18 and 59 years old who received the Ad26.COV2.S COVID-19 vaccine or a placebo.

This clone was observed once. The gene calls are TRBV6-6 and TRBJ1-2; a weak D match, TRBD1 (6 bases). CDR1 is MNHNY, CDR2 SVGAGI, per germline (reference sequence). Trimming took 1 base from V and 4 from J, leaving 16 bases between them. The CDR3 runs to 16 residues. CDR3 coding DNA: TGTGCCAGCAGTTACTACCCATCCAGGGGACCCTATGGCTACACCTTC. It specifies CASSYYPSRGPYGYTF.

In its sample, this clone was seen a few times. This chain links TRBV19 with TRBJ2-7, with a possible D match to TRBD2 (5 bases). Deletions cut 8 bases from V and 3 bases from J, with 17 bases between. This CDR3 is built from 14 residues. Germline V gene sequence: CDR1 LNHDA, CDR2 SQIVND (reference sequence). The CDR3 is CASARQATNYEQYF. The CDR3 region has the DNA TGTGCCAGTGCGAGGCAAGCGACTAACTACGAGCAGTACTTC.

This CDR3 reads CASSEMGGDYNEQFF. CDR3 bases: TGTGCCAGCAGTGAAATGGGCGGGGACTATAATGAGCAGTTCTTC. The chain uses TRBV6-4 and TRBJ2-1; 7 bases line up with TRBD2. The CDR3 spans 15 residues. Germline V gives CDR1 MRHNA, CDR2 SNTAGT. V lost 3 bases and J lost 7; bases outside the gene matches: 9.

This clone was counted a single time. The chain joins TRBV2 to TRBJ1-3; D call uncertain. This CDR3 contains 12 residues. Deletions cut 7 bases from V and 6 bases from J, with 10 bases between. Per the germline V gene, CDR1 is SNHLY and CDR2 is FYNNEI. In nucleotides, the CDR3 is TGTGCCAGCACCCTGATTGAAAACACCATATATTTT. This sequence encodes CASTLIENTIYF.

This chain joins TRBV25-1 and TRBJ2-1; 11 nucleotides align to TRBD2. The CDR3 extends over 17 amino acids. J gave up 9 bases and V 3 bases, and 13 bases lay outside the gene matches. Germline V lookup: CDR1 MGHDK, CDR2 SYGVNS. The CDR3 coding sequence is TGTGCCAGCAGTGACCCGTCTCTAGCGGGGGGCCGGGGTGAGCAGTTCTTC. Translation gives CASSDPSLAGGRGEQFF.

This chain connects TRBV7-8 to TRBJ2-5; D possibly corresponds to TRBD1 (6 bases). V dropped 2 bases and J dropped 2 bases, with 6 bases sitting between them. This CDR3 is 13 amino acids long. The germline V gene encodes CDR1 SGHVS and CDR2 FQNEAQ. The CDR3 region is CASSLRGQETQYF. CDR3 nucleotides: TGTGCCAGCAGCTTAAGGGGGCAAGAGACCCAGTACTTC.

This clone showed up just once. The CDR3 is CAFTSGIRTGELFF. CDR3 sequence (DNA): TGTGCCTTCACTAGCGGGATAAGGACCGGGGAGCTGTTTTTT. The V gene is TRBV30, the J gene TRBJ2-2; TRBD2 matches 10 bases. There are 14 residues in the CDR3. The V and J ends lost 7 bases and 5 bases, in that order; junction bases with no gene match: 7. The germline V gene encodes CDR1 GTSNPN and CDR2 SVGIG (reference sequence).

The V call is TRBV11-3, the J call TRBJ2-1, with TRBD1 as a possible D gene (6 bases). The CDR3 covers 15 residues. The germline V gene has CDR1 SGHNT and CDR2 YENEEA. The V and J ends lost 5 bases and 2 bases respectively, with 13 bases between them. The CDR3 DNA reads TGTGCCAGCAGCCCACAGGGTACCCCCTACAATGAGCAGTTCTTC. The encoded protein is CASSPQGTPYNEQFF.

CDR3 nucleotides: TGTGCCAGCAGTTTCCAGGGTAATGAGCAGTTCTTC. Amino acid sequence: CASSFQGNEQFF. The rearrangement uses TRBV12-3 or TRBV12-4 and TRBJ2-1; a possible D gene is TRBD1 (5 bases). Trimming took off 3 bases at V and 7 bases at J, with 7 bases between the two ends. The CDR3 extends over 12 amino acids.

The chain couples TRBV30 to TRBJ2-7; a possible D gene is TRBD2 (5 bases). CDR3 length equals 13 residues. The germline gives CDR1 GTSNPN, CDR2 SVGIG (reference sequence). V shed 4 bases and J shed 0 bases, with 10 bases lying between them. CDR3 region: CAWTKRSSYEQYF. The CDR3 DNA is TGTGCCTGGACTAAGCGGAGCTCCTACGAGCAGTACTTC.

The rearrangement uses TRBV5-4 and TRBJ2-7; 9 bases are a match to TRBD1. The CDR3 covers 14 residues. Germline V CDR1 and CDR2: SGHNT, YYREEE (reference sequence). Unmatched junction bases numbered 3, after V lost 3 bases and J lost 2 bases. This CDR3 is CASSSRDRAYEQYF. The CDR3 region has the DNA TGTGCCAGCAGCTCACGGGACAGGGCCTACGAGCAGTACTTC. The full variable domain, with the rest looked up from reference TRBV5-4 and TRBJ2-7, is ETGVTQSPTHLIKTRGQQVTLRCSSQSGHNTVSWYQQALGQGPQFIFQYYREEENGRGNFPPRFSGLQFPNYSSELNVNALELDDSALYLCASSSRDRAYEQYFGPGTRLTVT.

The chain uses TRBV9 and TRBJ1-1; 10 nucleotides match TRBD1. CDR1 is SGDLS and CDR2 is YYNGEE in the germline V gene. The CDR3 totals 14 residues. After removal of 4 bases from V and 4 bases from J, the junction contained 4 bases not matched to a gene. The CDR3 nucleotides are TGTGCCAGCAGCTCACGGACAGGGGGCACTGAAGCTTTCTTT. Translated: CASSSRTGGTEAFF.

The rearrangement links TRBV3-1 (or the pseudogene TRBV3-2) to TRBJ1-1; 12 nucleotides agree with TRBD1. The germline gives CDR1 LGHDT, CDR2 YNNKEL (reference sequence). V shed 2 bases and J 0 bases; nucleotides not matched to a gene: 10. CDR3 size: 19 residues. CDR3 sequence (DNA): TGTGCCAGCAGCCAATTTGCCGGGACAGGGGGCTCCATGAACACTGAAGCTTTCTTT. This encodes CASSQFAGTGGSMNTEAFF.

The chain employs TRBV24-1 and TRBJ1-6, with D tentatively TRBD1 (6 bases). CDR1 is KGHDR and CDR2 is SFDVKD in the germline V gene. Trimming left V 9 bases short and J 1 base short, with 6 bases between. The CDR3 runs 13 residues. The CDR3 sequence is CATQGSYNSPLHF. DNA for the CDR3: TGTGCCACCCAGGGGTCCTATAATTCACCCCTCCACTTT.

The V gene is TRBV3-1 (or the pseudogene TRBV3-2), the J gene TRBJ2-3; TRBD2 agrees at 12 bases. With 3 bases clipped from V and 9 bases from J, the junction kept 4 bases outside the gene matches. This CDR3 is 14 amino acids long. Germline CDR1 and CDR2: LGHDT and YNNKEL (reference sequence). CDR3 nucleotides: TGTGCCAGCAGCCAGGCGACTAGCGGGGGAACGCAGTATTTT. Protein sequence: CASSQATSGGTQYF.

V and J are TRBV24-1 and TRBJ1-3; D uncertain. Germline CDR1 is KGHDR and CDR2 is SFDVKD. The CDR3 is 13 residues long. With 7 bases removed from V and 2 bases from J, the gap between germline ends came to 8 bases. For the CDR3, the DNA is TGTGCCACCAGCGAGGGCCCTGGAAACACCATATATTTT. As protein: CATSEGPGNTIYF.

This clone was found once. The chain couples TRBV5-1 to TRBJ1-2; TRBD1 matches at 10 bases. The CDR3 runs to 12 residues. Losses at the gene ends were 5 bases for V and 6 bases for J; bases not matched to a gene: 1. Germline CDR1 SGHRS, CDR2 YFSETQ. CDR3 region: CASRDRGDGYTF. Written as DNA, the CDR3 is TGCGCCAGCAGGGACAGGGGGGATGGCTACACCTTC.

This clone appeared once. The rearrangement uses TRBV7-9 and TRBJ2-7; D is ambiguous. Germline V gives CDR1 SEHNR, CDR2 FQNEAQ (reference sequence). There are 13 residues in the CDR3. V shed 5 bases and J shed 2 bases, with 10 bases lying between them. CDR3 protein: CASSPSIPYEQYF. The CDR3 region has the DNA TGTGCCAGCAGCCCCAGTATCCCCTACGAGCAGTACTTC.

The V call is TRBV7-2, the J call TRBJ2-3, with D maybe TRBD2 (6 bases). Germline CDR1 reads SGHTA; CDR2 reads FQGNSA. The length of the CDR3 is 17 residues. Trimming removed 4 bases from V and 2 bases from J, with 19 bases in between. The CDR3 reads CASSSHDGGGFTDTQYF. The CDR3 DNA sequence: TGTGCCAGCAGCTCTCATGATGGGGGAGGTTTCACAGATACGCAGTATTTT.

The chain is built from TRBV12-3 or TRBV12-4 and TRBJ2-5, with D perhaps TRBD2 (5 bases). CDR3 length equals 13 residues. Trimming stripped 3 bases from V and 3 bases from J, with 8 bases between. The CDR3 reads CASSFAGKETQYF. The CDR3 nucleotides are TGTGCCAGCAGTTTCGCGGGCAAAGAGACCCAGTACTTC.

This clone was found once. The chain has TRBV7-8 and TRBJ1-6; D is ambiguous. Germline loops: CDR1 SGHVS, CDR2 FQNEAQ. The CDR3 loop spans 17 amino acids. Trimming removed 0 bases at V and 1 base at J, with 10 bases between. The CDR3 DNA reads as TGTGCCAGCAGCTTAGCGGTTCGAGGTTCCTATAATTCACCCCTCCACTTT. The encoded protein is CASSLAVRGSYNSPLHF.